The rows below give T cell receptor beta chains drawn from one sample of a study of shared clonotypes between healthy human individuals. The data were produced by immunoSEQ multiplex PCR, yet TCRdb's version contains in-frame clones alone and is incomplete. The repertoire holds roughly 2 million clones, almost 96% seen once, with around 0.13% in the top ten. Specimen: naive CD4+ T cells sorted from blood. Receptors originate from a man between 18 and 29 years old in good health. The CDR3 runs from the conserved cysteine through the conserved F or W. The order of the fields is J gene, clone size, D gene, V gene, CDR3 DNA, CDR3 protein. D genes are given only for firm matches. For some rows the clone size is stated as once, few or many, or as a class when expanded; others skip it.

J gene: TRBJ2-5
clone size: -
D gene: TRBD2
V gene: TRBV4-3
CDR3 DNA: TGCGCCAGCAGCCGGACCGAGCGGGAGGGGGAGACCCAGTACTTC
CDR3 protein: CASSRTEREGETQYF

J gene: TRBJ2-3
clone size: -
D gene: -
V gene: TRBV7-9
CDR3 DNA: TGTGCCAGCGTAGGAAGTCGGTGGAAAGATACGCAGTATTTT
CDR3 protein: CASVGSRWKDTQYF

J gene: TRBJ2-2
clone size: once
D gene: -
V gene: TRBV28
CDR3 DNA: TGTGCCAGCAGTTTACCCGGAACCGGGGAGCTGTTTTTT
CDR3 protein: CASSLPGTGELFF

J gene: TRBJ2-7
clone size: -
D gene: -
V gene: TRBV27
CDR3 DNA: TGTGCCAGCAGTTTAGGTCAGGGGGGCTACGAGCAGTACTTC
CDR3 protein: CASSLGQGGYEQYF

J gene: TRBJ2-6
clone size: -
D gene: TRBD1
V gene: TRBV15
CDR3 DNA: TGTGCCACCAGCGAAGACCGGACAGGCTCTGGGGCCAACGTCCTGACTTTC
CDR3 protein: CATSEDRTGSGANVLTF

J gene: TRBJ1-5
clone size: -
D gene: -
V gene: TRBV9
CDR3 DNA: TGTGCCAGCAGCGCCGGGGAGAATCAGCCCCAGCATTTT
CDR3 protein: CASSAGENQPQHF

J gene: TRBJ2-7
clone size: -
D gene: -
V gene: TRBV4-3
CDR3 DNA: TGCGCCAGCAGCCAAATCCAGGGAGGGGGGTTCTACGAGCAGTACTTC
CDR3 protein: CASSQIQGGGFYEQYF

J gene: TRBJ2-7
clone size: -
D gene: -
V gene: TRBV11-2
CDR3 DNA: TGTGCCAGCAGCCCCCTTACAGCCTACGAGCAGTACTTC
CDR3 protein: CASSPLTAYEQYF

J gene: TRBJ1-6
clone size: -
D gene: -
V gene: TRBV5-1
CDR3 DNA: TGCGCCAGCAGCTTGGCCAGCGGGGGGCTCGATTCACCCCTCCACTTT
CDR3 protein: CASSLASGGLDSPLHF

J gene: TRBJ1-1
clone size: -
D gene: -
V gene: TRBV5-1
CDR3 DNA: TGCGCCAGCAGCTTGGCGGCAGGAATGAACACTGAAGCTTTCTTT
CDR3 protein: CASSLAAGMNTEAFF

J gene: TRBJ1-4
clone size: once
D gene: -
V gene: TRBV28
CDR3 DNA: TGTGCCAGCACCAAACCCGCAGGGGAGGAAAAACTGTTTTTT
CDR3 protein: CASTKPAGEEKLFF

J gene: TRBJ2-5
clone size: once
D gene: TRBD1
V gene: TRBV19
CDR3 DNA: TGTGCCAGCGGACAGGGCAAAGAGACCCAGTACTTC
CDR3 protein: CASGQGKETQYF

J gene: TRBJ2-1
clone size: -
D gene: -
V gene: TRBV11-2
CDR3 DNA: TGTGCCAGCAGCCGCGTGGGGGTTGAGCAGTTCTTC
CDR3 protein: CASSRVGVEQFF

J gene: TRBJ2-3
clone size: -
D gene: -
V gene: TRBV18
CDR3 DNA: TGTGCCAGCTCACCACAATCTAGCACAGATACGCAGTATTTT
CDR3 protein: CASSPQSSTDTQYF

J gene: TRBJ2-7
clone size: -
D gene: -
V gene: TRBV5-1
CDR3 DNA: TGCGCCAGCAGATCGGAGGCCTACGAGCAGTACTTC
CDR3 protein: CASRSEAYEQYF

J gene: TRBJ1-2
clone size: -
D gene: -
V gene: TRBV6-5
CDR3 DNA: TGTGCCAGCAGTTTTCAGGCAGACAACTATGGCTACACCTTC
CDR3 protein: CASSFQADNYGYTF

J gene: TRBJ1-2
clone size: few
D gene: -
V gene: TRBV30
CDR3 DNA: TGTGCCTGGAGTGGGGATGGGACTCCCTCCGGCTACACCTTC
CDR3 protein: CAWSGDGTPSGYTF

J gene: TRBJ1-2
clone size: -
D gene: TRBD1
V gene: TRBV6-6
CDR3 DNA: TGTGCCAGCAGTTACTCTCCCCCGGGACAGGGGTATGGCTACACCTTC
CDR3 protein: CASSYSPPGQGYGYTF

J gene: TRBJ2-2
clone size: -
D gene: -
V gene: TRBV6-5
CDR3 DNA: TGTGCCAGCAGCCCCCGAAATACGAACACCGGGGAGCTGTTTTTT
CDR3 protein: CASSPRNTNTGELFF

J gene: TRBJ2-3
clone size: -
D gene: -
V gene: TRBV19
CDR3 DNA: TGTGCCAGTAGTAGATACATCGTTGGGGGAGTGAATACAGATACGCAGTATTTT
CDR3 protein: CASSRYIVGGVNTDTQYF

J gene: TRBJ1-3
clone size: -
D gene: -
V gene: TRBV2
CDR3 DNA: TGTGCCAGCAGGAAGGACAACTCTGGAAACACCATATATTTT
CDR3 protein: CASRKDNSGNTIYF

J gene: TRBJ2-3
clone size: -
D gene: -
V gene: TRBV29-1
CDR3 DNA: TGCAGCGTTGTAACCAGCACAGATACGCAGTATTTT
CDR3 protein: CSVVTSTDTQYF

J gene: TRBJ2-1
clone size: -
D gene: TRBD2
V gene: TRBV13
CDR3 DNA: TGTGCCAGCAGCTCCTCCAGGACTAGCGCCGAGCAGTTCTTC
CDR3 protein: CASSSSRTSAEQFF

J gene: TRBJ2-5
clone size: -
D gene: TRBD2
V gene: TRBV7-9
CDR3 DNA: TGTGCCAGCAGCTTACCGGGACTAGCGGGGGGGCAAGAGACCCAGTACTTC
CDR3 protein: CASSLPGLAGGQETQYF

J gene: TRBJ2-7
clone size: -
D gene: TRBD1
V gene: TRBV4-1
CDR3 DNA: TGCGCCAGCAGGGGTACAGGGGACTACGAGCAGTACTTC
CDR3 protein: CASRGTGDYEQYF

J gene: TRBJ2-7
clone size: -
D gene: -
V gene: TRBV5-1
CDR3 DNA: TGCGCCAGCAGCGAGGGGTCTTACTACGAGCAGTACTTC
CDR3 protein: CASSEGSYYEQYF

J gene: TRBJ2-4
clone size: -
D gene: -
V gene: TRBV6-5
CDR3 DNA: TGTGCCAGCACCCCCGGAGGCAGTCTAAACATTCAGTACTTC
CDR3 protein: CASTPGGSLNIQYF

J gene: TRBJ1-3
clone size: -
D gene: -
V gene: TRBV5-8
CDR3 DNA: TGTGCCAGCAGCTTGCCTCCCCGGTCTGGAAACACCATATATTTT
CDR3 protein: CASSLPPRSGNTIYF

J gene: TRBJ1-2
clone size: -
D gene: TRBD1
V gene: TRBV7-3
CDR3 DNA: TGTGCCAGCAGCAACCGACAGGGTGATGGCTACACCTTC
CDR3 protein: CASSNRQGDGYTF

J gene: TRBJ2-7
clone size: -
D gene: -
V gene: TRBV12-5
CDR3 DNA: TGTGCTAGTGGTTCTACCCCTCGCGAGCAGTACTTC
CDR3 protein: CASGSTPREQYF

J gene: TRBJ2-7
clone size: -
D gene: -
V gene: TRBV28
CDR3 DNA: TGTGCCAGCAGTTTATTTTACGAGCAGTACTTC
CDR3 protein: CASSLFYEQYF

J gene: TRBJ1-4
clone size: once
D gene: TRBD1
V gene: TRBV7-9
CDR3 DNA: TGTGCCAGCAGCGGGGGGACAGGGAGAGAACTGTTTTTT
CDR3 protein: CASSGGTGRELFF

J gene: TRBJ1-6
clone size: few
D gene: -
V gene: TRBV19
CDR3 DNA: TGTGCCAGTAGTAGCGGGGGGCCCCTCCACTTT
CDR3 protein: CASSSGGPLHF

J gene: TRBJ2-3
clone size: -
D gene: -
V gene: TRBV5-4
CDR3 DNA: TGTGCCAGCAGCTCGCCGGTACCTGGTAGCACAGATACGCAGTATTTT
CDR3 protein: CASSSPVPGSTDTQYF

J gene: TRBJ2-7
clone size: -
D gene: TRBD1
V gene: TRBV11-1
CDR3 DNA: TGTGCCAGCAGCCGGGACAGGGGCTACGAGCAGTACTTC
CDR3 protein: CASSRDRGYEQYF

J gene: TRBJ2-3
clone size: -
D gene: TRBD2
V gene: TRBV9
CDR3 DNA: TGTGCCAGCAGCGTAAGTAGCGGGAGGTCGACAGATACGCAGTATTTT
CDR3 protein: CASSVSSGRSTDTQYF